Listed below are T cell receptor beta chains from one sample, sequenced in a study of human T cells and chemical hapten exposure. TCRdb re-analysed the 5' RACE reads in MiXCR, keeping a single row per CDR3 protein. The table records tens of thousands of distinct CDR3 sequences, more than 7% of them present only once. All receptors derive from a male donor in good health. Each CDR3 is given with its conserved first and last residue. The order of the fields is J gene, V gene, D gene, clone size, CDR3 DNA, CDR3 protein. A D gene is named only where the DNA matches it firmly. The listing skips clone size in some rows; elsewhere it reads once, few, many or a size class.

j_call: TRBJ2-6
v_call: TRBV7-2
d_call: NA
clone_size: few
cdr3_nt: TGTGCCAGCAGCTTAGCATGGGGCCCCTCTGGGGCCAACGTCCTGACTTTC
cdr3_aa: CASSLAWGPSGANVLTF

j_call: TRBJ2-7
v_call: TRBV29-1
d_call: TRBD2
clone_size: few
cdr3_nt: TGCAGCGTTGCCGCGGCTAGCGGGGTTTACGATTACTCCGCCGATTACGAGCAGTACTTC
cdr3_aa: CSVAAASGVYDYSADYEQYF

j_call: TRBJ2-7
v_call: TRBV6-5
d_call: NA
clone_size: few
cdr3_nt: TGTGCCAGCAGGTCTCACGGCGCGGACGAGCAGTACTTC
cdr3_aa: CASRSHGADEQYF

j_call: TRBJ1-4
v_call: TRBV9
d_call: NA
clone_size: few
cdr3_nt: TGTGCCAGCAGCTCGGGACGGGTGTCTAATGAAAAACTGTTTTTT
cdr3_aa: CASSSGRVSNEKLFF

j_call: TRBJ2-1
v_call: TRBV6-2/TRBV6-3
d_call: NA
clone_size: NA
cdr3_nt: TGTGCCAGCACCGTGGGGGGGCGCTCCTACAATGAGCAGTTCTTC
cdr3_aa: CASTVGGRSYNEQFF

j_call: TRBJ2-1
v_call: TRBV7-9
d_call: TRBD2
clone_size: NA
cdr3_nt: TGTGCCAGCAGCTCCGGACTAGCCCGAGGCGAGCAGTTCTTC
cdr3_aa: CASSSGLARGEQFF

j_call: TRBJ1-3
v_call: TRBV15
d_call: NA
clone_size: many
cdr3_nt: TGTGCCACCAGCAGAGATATAAACACCATATATTTT
cdr3_aa: CATSRDINTIYF

j_call: TRBJ2-1
v_call: TRBV10-3
d_call: NA
clone_size: many
cdr3_nt: TGTGCCATCAGTGTCAGGGACTCCTACAATGAGCAGTTCTTC
cdr3_aa: CAISVRDSYNEQFF

j_call: TRBJ2-7
v_call: TRBV5-1
d_call: NA
clone_size: NA
cdr3_nt: TGCGCCAGCAGGGAGGGGGACGGAAACTACGAGCAGTACTTC
cdr3_aa: CASREGDGNYEQYF

j_call: TRBJ1-3
v_call: TRBV11-2
d_call: NA
clone_size: few
cdr3_nt: TGTGCCAGCAGCACGACCGGGGGAAACACCATATATTTT
cdr3_aa: CASSTTGGNTIYF

j_call: TRBJ2-1
v_call: TRBV5-1
d_call: TRBD2
clone_size: few
cdr3_nt: TGCGCCAGCAGCCCGGGACTAGACCCGTACAATGAGCAGTTCTTC
cdr3_aa: CASSPGLDPYNEQFF

j_call: TRBJ1-2
v_call: TRBV6-6
d_call: NA
clone_size: NA
cdr3_nt: TGTGCCAGCAGGGACACATTCTGTGGCTACACCTTC
cdr3_aa: CASRDTFCGYTF

j_call: TRBJ1-6
v_call: TRBV6-6
d_call: TRBD1
clone_size: many
cdr3_nt: TGTGCCAGCAGTTATACCCCCGACAGGGGGGCATCGAATTCACCCCTCCACTTT
cdr3_aa: CASSYTPDRGASNSPLHF

j_call: TRBJ1-2
v_call: TRBV29-1
d_call: NA
clone_size: NA
cdr3_nt: TGCAGTGGGTTGGCCGGGAACTATGGCTACACCTTC
cdr3_aa: CSGLAGNYGYTF

j_call: TRBJ2-7
v_call: TRBV5-8
d_call: TRBD1
clone_size: NA
cdr3_nt: TGTGCCAGCAGCTTAACAGGGGATTGGAGTTACGAGCAGTACTTC
cdr3_aa: CASSLTGDWSYEQYF

j_call: TRBJ2-3
v_call: TRBV11-2
d_call: TRBD2
clone_size: many
cdr3_nt: TGTGCCAGCAGCCCCCCAGTAGCGGGAATCGCAGATACGCAGTATTTT
cdr3_aa: CASSPPVAGIADTQYF

j_call: TRBJ2-7
v_call: TRBV7-2
d_call: TRBD1
clone_size: few
cdr3_nt: TGTGCCAGCAGCTTTGACAGGGGGTACGAGCAGTACTTC
cdr3_aa: CASSFDRGYEQYF

j_call: TRBJ1-1
v_call: TRBV7-9
d_call: NA
clone_size: NA
cdr3_nt: TGTGCCAGCAGCGGGAGGGGGGCTGAAGCTTTCTTT
cdr3_aa: CASSGRGAEAFF

j_call: TRBJ2-1
v_call: TRBV7-3
d_call: NA
clone_size: few
cdr3_nt: TGTGCCAGCAGCTTTCAGGGGACCACCTACAATGAGCAGTTCTTC
cdr3_aa: CASSFQGTTYNEQFF

j_call: TRBJ1-5
v_call: TRBV20-1
d_call: NA
clone_size: few
cdr3_nt: TGCAGTGCCCGGTCCTTTTCAGATCAGCCCCAGCATTTT
cdr3_aa: CSARSFSDQPQHF

j_call: TRBJ1-2
v_call: TRBV20-1
d_call: NA
clone_size: many
cdr3_nt: TGCAGTGCTAGAGGGTCAGCTAACTATGGCTACACCTTC
cdr3_aa: CSARGSANYGYTF

j_call: TRBJ2-7
v_call: TRBV25-1
d_call: TRBD2
clone_size: NA
cdr3_nt: TGTGCCAGCACTAGCGGGAGGCCCGACGAGCAGTACTTC
cdr3_aa: CASTSGRPDEQYF

j_call: TRBJ2-1
v_call: TRBV7-9
d_call: NA
clone_size: few
cdr3_nt: TGTGCCAGCAGTACACCAGGGAGCTCCTACAATGAGCAGTTCTTC
cdr3_aa: CASSTPGSSYNEQFF

j_call: TRBJ1-5
v_call: TRBV6-1
d_call: NA
clone_size: NA
cdr3_nt: TGTGCCAGCATCAAGGGGGGGGGCAATCAGCCCCAGCATTTT
cdr3_aa: CASIKGGGNQPQHF

j_call: TRBJ2-7
v_call: TRBV10-3
d_call: TRBD2
clone_size: many
cdr3_nt: TGTGCCATCAGTGAGTCGGGGAGCGGGAGGGCCCTCGGGTTTAGCGAGCAGTACTTC
cdr3_aa: CAISESGSGRALGFSEQYF

j_call: TRBJ2-3
v_call: TRBV12-3/TRBV12-4
d_call: TRBD2
clone_size: NA
cdr3_nt: TGTGCCAGCAGTTTAGCCTCGACTAGCGGGAGTCCAACAGATACGCAGTATTTT
cdr3_aa: CASSLASTSGSPTDTQYF

j_call: TRBJ2-5
v_call: TRBV3-1
d_call: TRBD2
clone_size: NA
cdr3_nt: TGTGCCAGCAGCCAAGATCTCGGGACTAGCGGGGAGGGGCCAGAGACCCAGTACTTC
cdr3_aa: CASSQDLGTSGEGPETQYF

j_call: TRBJ2-7
v_call: TRBV6-5
d_call: NA
clone_size: many
cdr3_nt: TGTGCCAGCAGTTACTCGGGGGCACGCACCTACGAGCAGTACTTC
cdr3_aa: CASSYSGARTYEQYF

j_call: TRBJ2-3
v_call: TRBV29-1
d_call: TRBD2
clone_size: few
cdr3_nt: TGCAGCGTTGAAGGGCTCGGGACTACACCCAGCACAGATACGCAGTATTTT
cdr3_aa: CSVEGLGTTPSTDTQYF

j_call: TRBJ2-3
v_call: TRBV5-1
d_call: NA
clone_size: many
cdr3_nt: TGCGCCAGCAGCTTTTTGCCAGACAGCACAGATACGCAGTATTTT
cdr3_aa: CASSFLPDSTDTQYF

j_call: TRBJ1-5
v_call: TRBV6-2/TRBV6-3
d_call: NA
clone_size: many
cdr3_nt: TGTGCCAGCAGTTACCGGGACAGCAATCAGCCCCAGCATTTT
cdr3_aa: CASSYRDSNQPQHF

j_call: TRBJ2-7
v_call: TRBV12-3/TRBV12-4
d_call: TRBD2
clone_size: few
cdr3_nt: TGTGCCAGCAGTTCAGGCCCAGCGGGGGTATCCTACGAGCAGTACTTC
cdr3_aa: CASSSGPAGVSYEQYF

j_call: TRBJ2-7
v_call: TRBV2
d_call: TRBD1
clone_size: many
cdr3_nt: TGTGCCGGTAGCAGGGGGCAGAGCTCCTACGAGCAGTACTTC
cdr3_aa: CAGSRGQSSYEQYF

j_call: TRBJ2-1
v_call: TRBV6-6
d_call: TRBD2
clone_size: many
cdr3_nt: TGTGCCAGCAGTTACTCTTGGCCTAGCGGGGGGGCCGATCTCCGAAATGAGCAGTTCTTC
cdr3_aa: CASSYSWPSGGADLRNEQFF

j_call: TRBJ2-5
v_call: TRBV27
d_call: NA
clone_size: few
cdr3_nt: TGTGCCAGCAGTTTATCGGACCAGCAAGAGACCCAGTACTTC
cdr3_aa: CASSLSDQQETQYF

j_call: TRBJ1-1
v_call: TRBV18
d_call: TRBD1
clone_size: many
cdr3_nt: TGTGCCAGCTCACCAACAGGGGGGAACACTGAAGCTTTCTTT
cdr3_aa: CASSPTGGNTEAFF